This T cell receptor (beta chain) was recovered during a study of cytotoxic CD8 clonotypes in ibrutinib-treated CLL. Study observations and caveats: Rare overall, public clonotypes shrank or held steady under therapy.

From germline, CDR1 is SGHDN and CDR2 FVKESK. The CDR3 covers 12 residues. The ends were cut back, 5 bases at V and 7 bases at J, with 11 bases in the middle. Deep sequencing aimed at 1 in 200,000 to 1 in 1 million T cells' resolution. The table came from immunoSEQ multiplex PCR; TCRdb's copy has only in-frame clones and leaves some out. Here the sample spans hundreds of thousands of clones, around 70% being singletons. This clone was found a few times. Its antigen is still unknown. This TCR came from a human donor with chronic lymphocytic leukemia. This specimen consisted of PBMCs, obtained after 24 months of ibrutinib treatment. The genes are TRBV14 and TRBJ1-1; D possibly corresponds to TRBD1 (6 bases). CDR3 coding DNA: TGTGCCAGCAGCGGCAGGGGTCTTGAAGCTTTCTTT. Translation gives CASSGRGLEAFF.